This T cell receptor (beta chain) stems from a study of blood T cell repertoires in COVID-19. Study in general: From the United States, Italy and Spain came samples of acute and convalescent COVID-19. The analysed material was cDNA or gDNA that came from T cells, B-cell-depleted T cells, or PBMCs.

Sequenced by immunoSEQ multiplex PCR; TCRdb stores in-frame clones only, minus some. The sample lists roughly 180,000 clones; about nine tenths were seen once. V gave up 1 base and J gave up 14 bases, with 7 bases separating them. This CDR3 is built from 10 residues. Germline V gives CDR1 MNHNS, CDR2 SASEGT. Input material: peripheral blood. The chain links TRBV6-1 to TRBJ2-3; D remains ambiguous. This clonotype originated in a woman aged 25-40 years with acute or convalescent COVID-19. The CDR3 here is CASSEGIVYF. In nucleotides, the CDR3 is TGTGCCAGCAGTGAAGGTATAGTGTATTTT.